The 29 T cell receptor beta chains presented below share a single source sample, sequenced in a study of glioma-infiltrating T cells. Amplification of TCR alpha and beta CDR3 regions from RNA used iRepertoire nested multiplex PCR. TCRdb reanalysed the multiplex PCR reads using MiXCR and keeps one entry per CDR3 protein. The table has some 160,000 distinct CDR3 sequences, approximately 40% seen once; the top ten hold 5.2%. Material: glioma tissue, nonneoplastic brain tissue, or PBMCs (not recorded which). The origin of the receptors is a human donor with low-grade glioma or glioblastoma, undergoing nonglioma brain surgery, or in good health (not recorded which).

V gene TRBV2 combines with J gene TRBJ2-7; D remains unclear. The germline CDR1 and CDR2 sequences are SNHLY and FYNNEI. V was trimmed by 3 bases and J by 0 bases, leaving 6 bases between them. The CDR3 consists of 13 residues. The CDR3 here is CASSDCYSYEQYF. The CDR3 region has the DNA TGTGCCAGCAGTGACTGTTACTCCTACGAGCAGTACTTC.

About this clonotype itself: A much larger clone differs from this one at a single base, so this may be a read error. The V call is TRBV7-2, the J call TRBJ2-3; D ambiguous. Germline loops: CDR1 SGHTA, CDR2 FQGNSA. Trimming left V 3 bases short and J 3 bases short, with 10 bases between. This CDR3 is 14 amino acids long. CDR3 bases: TGTGCCAGCAGCTTCGAGGATCATACAGATACGCAGTATTTT. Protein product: CASSFEDHTDTQYF.

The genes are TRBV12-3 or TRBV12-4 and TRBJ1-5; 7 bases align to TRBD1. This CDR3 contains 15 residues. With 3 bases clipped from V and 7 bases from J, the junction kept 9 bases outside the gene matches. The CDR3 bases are TGTGCCAGCAGTTTGGCAGGACCACAGGGGCAGCCCCAGCATTTT. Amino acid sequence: CASSLAGPQGQPQHF.

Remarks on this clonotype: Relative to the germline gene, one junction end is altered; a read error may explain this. CDR3 sequence (DNA): TGCGCCAGAAGCTTTCAAGAGACCCAGTACTTC. This encodes CARSFQETQYF. The V and J genes are TRBV5-1 and TRBJ2-5; D remains ambiguous. The CDR3 is 11 residues long. Per the germline V gene, CDR1 is SGHRS and CDR2 is YFSETQ.

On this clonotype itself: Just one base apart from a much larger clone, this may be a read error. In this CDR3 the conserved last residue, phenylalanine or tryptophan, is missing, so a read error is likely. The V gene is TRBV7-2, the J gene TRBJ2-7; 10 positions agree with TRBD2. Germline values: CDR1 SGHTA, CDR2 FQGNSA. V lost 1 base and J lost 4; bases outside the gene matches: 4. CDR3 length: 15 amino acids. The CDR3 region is CASSLDASGSYEQYL. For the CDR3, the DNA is TGTGCCAGCAGCTTAGACGCTAGCGGGAGTTACGAGCAGTACTTA.

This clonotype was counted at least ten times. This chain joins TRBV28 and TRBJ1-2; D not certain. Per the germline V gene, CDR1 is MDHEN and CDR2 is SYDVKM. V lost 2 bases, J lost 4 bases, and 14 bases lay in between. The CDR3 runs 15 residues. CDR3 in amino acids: CASSLMTLSLYGYTF. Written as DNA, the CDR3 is TGTGCCAGCAGTTTAATGACCCTCTCGCTCTATGGCTACACCTTC.

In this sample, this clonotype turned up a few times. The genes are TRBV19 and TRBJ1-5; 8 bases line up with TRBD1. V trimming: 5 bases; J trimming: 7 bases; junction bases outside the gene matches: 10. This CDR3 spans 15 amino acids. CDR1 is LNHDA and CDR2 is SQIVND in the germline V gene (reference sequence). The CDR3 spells CASSPGTGALQPQHF. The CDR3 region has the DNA TGTGCCAGTAGTCCCGGGACAGGCGCTTTGCAGCCCCAGCATTTT.

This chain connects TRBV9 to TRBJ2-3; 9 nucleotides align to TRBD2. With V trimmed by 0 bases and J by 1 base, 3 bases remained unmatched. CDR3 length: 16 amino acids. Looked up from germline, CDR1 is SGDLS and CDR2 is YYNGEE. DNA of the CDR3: TGTGCCAGCAGCGTAGTAGGCGGGGGGGGCACAGATACGCAGTATTTT. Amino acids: CASSVVGGGGTDTQYF.

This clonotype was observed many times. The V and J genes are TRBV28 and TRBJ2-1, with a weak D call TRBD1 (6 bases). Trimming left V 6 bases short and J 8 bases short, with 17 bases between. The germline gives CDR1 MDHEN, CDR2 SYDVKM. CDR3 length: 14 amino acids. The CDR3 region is CASREQGGDYEQFF. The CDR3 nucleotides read TGTGCCAGCAGGGAACAGGGCGGTGATTATGAGCAGTTCTTC.

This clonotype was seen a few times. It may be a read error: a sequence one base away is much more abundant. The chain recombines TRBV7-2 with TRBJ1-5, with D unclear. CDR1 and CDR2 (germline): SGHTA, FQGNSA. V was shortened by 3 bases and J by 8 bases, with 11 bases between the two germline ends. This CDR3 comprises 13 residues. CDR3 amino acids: CASSFQVGKPQHF. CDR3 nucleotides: TGTGCCAGCAGCTTTCAGGTCGGGAAGCCCCAGCATTTT.

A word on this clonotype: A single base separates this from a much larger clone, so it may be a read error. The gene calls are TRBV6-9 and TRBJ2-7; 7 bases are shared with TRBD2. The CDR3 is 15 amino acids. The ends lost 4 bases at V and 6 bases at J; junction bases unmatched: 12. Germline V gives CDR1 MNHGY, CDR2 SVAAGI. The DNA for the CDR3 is TGTGCCAGCAGTTGGCTGACTAGCAGGAGGTCCGAGCAGTACTTC. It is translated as CASSWLTSRRSEQYF.

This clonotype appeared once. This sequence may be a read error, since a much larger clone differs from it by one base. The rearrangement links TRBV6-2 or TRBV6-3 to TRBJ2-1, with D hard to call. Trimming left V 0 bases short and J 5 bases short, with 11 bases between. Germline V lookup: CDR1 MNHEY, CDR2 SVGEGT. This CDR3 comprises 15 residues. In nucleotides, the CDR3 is TGTGCCAGCAGTTACTCCGCGGAAGCGAACAATGAGCAGTTCTTC. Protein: CASSYSAEANNEQFF.

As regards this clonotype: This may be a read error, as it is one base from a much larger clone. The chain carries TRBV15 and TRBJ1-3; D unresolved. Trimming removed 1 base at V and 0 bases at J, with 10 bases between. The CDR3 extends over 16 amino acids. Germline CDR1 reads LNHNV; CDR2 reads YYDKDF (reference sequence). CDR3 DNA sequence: TGTGCCACCAGCAGAGCCTATTTTAACTCTGGAAACACCATATATTTT. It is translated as CATSRAYFNSGNTIYF.

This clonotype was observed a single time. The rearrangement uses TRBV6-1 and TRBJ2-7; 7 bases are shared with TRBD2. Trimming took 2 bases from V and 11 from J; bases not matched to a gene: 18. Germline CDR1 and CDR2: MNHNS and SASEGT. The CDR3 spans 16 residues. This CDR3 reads CASSEHLAEVTDTKYF. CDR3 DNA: TGTGCCAGCAGTGAACACCTAGCGGAGGTCACAGATACGAAGTACTTC.

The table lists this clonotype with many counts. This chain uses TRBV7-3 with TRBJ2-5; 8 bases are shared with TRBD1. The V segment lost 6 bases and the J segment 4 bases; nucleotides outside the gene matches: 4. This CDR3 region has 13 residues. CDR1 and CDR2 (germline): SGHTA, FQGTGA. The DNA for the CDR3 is TGTGCCAGCAGTATAACAGGGGGAGAGACCCAGTACTTC. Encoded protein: CASSITGGETQYF.

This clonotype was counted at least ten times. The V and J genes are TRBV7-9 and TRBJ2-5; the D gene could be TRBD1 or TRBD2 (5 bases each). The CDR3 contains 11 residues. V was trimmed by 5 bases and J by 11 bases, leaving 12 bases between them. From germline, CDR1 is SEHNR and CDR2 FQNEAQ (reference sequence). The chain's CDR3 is CASSGNGAQYF. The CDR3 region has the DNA TGTGCCAGCAGCGGAAACGGGGCTCAGTACTTC.

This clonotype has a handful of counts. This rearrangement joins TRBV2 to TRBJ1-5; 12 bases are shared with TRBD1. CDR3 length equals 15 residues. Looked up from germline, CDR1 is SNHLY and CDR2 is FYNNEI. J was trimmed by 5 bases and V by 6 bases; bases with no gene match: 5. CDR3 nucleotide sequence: TGTGCCAGCAGAGCCGGGACAGGGGGCGATCAGCCCCAGCATTTT. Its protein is CASRAGTGGDQPQHF. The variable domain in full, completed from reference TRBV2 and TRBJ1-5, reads EPEVTQTPSHQVTQMGQEVILRCVPISNHLYFYWYRQILGQKVEFLVSFYNNEISEKSEIFDDQFSVERPDGSNFTLKIRSTKLEDSAMYFCASRAGTGGDQPQHFGDGTRLSIL.

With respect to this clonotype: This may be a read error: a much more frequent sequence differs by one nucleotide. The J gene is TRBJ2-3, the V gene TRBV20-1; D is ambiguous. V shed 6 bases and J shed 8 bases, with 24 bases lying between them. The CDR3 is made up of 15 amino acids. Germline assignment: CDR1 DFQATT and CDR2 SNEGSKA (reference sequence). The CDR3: CSAGRKAPRPGTQYF. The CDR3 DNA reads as TGCAGTGCCGGCCGAAAGGCCCCGAGGCCAGGTACGCAGTATTTT.

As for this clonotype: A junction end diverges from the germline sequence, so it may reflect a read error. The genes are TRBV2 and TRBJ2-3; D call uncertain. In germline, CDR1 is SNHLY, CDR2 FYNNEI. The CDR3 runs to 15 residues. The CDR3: CASSEGAIGADTKYF. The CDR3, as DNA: TGTGCCAGCAGTGAAGGAGCTATAGGTGCAGATACGAAGTATTTT.

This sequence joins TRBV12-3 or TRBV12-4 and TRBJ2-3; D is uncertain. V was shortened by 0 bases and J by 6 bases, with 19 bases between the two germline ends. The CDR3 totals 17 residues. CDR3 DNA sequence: TGTGCCAGCAGTTTAGCGTTGTCTAGGCAATTACCCGATACGCAGTATTTT. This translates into CASSLALSRQLPDTQYF.

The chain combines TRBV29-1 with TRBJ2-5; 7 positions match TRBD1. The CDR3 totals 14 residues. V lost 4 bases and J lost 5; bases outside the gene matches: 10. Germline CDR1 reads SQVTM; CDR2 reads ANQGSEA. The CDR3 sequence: CSVAPGQHIETQYF. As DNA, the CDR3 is TGCAGCGTTGCTCCGGGACAGCATATCGAGACCCAGTACTTC.

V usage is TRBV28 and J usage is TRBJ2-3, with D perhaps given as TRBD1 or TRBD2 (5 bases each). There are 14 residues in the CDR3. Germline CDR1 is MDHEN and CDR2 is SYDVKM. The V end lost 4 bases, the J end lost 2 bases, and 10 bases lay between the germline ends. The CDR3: CASSWDLLTDTQYF. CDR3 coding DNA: TGTGCCAGCAGTTGGGACCTACTCACAGATACGCAGTATTTT.

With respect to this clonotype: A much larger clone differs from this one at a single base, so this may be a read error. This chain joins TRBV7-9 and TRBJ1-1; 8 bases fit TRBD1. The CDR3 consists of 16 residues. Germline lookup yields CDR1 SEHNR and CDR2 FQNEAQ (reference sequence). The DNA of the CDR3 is TGTGCCAGCAGCTTATCTTCAGGGGGCTTGAACACTAAAGCTTTCTTT. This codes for CASSLSSGGLNTKAFF.

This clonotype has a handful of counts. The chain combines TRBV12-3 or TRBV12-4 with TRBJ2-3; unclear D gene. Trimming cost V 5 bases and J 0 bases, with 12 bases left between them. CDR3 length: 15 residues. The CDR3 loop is CASSPQDFSTDTQYF. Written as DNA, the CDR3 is TGTGCCAGCAGTCCGCAGGATTTTAGCACAGATACGCAGTATTTT.

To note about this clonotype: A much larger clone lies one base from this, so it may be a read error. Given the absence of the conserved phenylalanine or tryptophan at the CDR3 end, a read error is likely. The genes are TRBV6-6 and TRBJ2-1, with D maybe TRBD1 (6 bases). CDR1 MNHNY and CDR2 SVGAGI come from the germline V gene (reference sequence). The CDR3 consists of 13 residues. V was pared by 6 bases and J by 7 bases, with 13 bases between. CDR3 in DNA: TGTGCCAGCAGAAAGCCAGGGGTAAATGAGCAGTTCTTG. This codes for CASRKPGVNEQFL.

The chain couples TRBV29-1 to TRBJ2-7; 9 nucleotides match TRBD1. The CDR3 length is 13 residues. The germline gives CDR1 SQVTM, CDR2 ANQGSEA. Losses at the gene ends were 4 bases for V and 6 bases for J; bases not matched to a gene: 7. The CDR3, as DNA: TGCAGCGTTGGTCGGGACAGGGATACCGAGCAGTACTTC. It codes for CSVGRDRDTEQYF.

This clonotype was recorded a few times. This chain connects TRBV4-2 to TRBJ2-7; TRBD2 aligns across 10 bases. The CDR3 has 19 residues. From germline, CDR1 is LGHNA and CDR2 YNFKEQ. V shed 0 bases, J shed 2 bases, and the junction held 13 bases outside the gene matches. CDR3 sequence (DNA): TGTGCCAGCAGCCAAGAATTGGGGTCTAGCGGGAGATACCCCTACGAGCAGTACTTC. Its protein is CASSQELGSSGRYPYEQYF.

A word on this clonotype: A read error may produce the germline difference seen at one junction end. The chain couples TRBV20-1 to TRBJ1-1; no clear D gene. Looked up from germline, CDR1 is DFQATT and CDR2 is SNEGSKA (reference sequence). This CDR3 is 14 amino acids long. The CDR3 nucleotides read TGCAGCGCTAGAGTCTCTAGCCAGGACACTGAAGCTTTCTTT. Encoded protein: CSARVSSQDTEAFF.

The CDR3 sequence is CATGLKSYNEQFF. CDR3 in DNA: TGTGCCACCGGACTCAAAAGCTACAATGAGCAGTTCTTC. The chain employs TRBV2 and TRBJ2-1, with D possibly matching TRBD2 (5 bases). The germline gives CDR1 SNHLY, CDR2 FYNNEI. This CDR3 has 13 amino acids. V lost 10 bases and J 3 bases, leaving 13 bases between the germline ends.